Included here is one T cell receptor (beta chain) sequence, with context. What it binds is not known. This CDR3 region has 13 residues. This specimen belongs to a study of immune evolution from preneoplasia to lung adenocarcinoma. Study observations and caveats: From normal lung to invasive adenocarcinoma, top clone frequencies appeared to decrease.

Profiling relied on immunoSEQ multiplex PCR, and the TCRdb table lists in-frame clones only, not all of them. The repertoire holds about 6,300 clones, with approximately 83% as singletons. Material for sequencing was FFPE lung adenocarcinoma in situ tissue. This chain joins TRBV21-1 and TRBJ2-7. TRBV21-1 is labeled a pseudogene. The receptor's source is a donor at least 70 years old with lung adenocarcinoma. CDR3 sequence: CASSYWERGEQYF. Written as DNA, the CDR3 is TGTGCCAGCTCCTATTGGGAAAGAGGCGAGCAGTACTTC.